Shown below are 24 T cell receptor beta chains from a single sample sequenced in a study of post-analysis software for immune sequencing data. General study points: Patients used about five TRBV segments, including TRBV5-6, TRBV5-1 and TRBV20-1, more often than controls.

TCR beta libraries were prepared from cDNA with unique molecular identifiers. TCRdb re-analysed the PCR reads in MiXCR, keeping a single row per CDR3 protein. The sample carries 400,000 to 500,000 distinct CDR3 sequences, 39% recorded once. Antigen specificity for these receptors is unknown. The specimen sequenced was blood. The receptors stem from a girl aged 2 to 9 with multiple sclerosis.

The rearrangement joins TRBV5-1 to TRBJ2-1; 12 positions match TRBD2. Germline assignment: CDR1 SGHRS and CDR2 YFSETQ. Trimming at V came to 2 bases and at J to 6 bases, leaving 6 bases not matched to a gene. This CDR3 has 16 residues. CDR3 in DNA: TGCGCCAGCAGCTTCGACCTAGCGGGGGGGCCCAATGAGCAGTTCTTC. Its translation is CASSFDLAGGPNEQFF. The variable domain in full, with the rest retrieved from reference TRBV5-1 and TRBJ2-1, is KAGVTQTPRYLIKTRGQQVTLSCSPISGHRSVSWYQQTPGQGLQFLFEYFSETQRNKGNFPGRFSGRQFSNSRSEMNVSTLELGDSALYLCASSFDLAGGPNEQFFGPGTRLTVL.

The CDR3 loop reads CACPGATYNEQFF. Written as DNA, the CDR3 is TGTGCCTGCCCGGGGGCCACCTACAATGAGCAGTTCTTC. The V and J genes are TRBV30 and TRBJ2-1; D may match TRBD1 or TRBD2 (6 bases each). The germline CDR1 and CDR2 sequences are GTSNPN and SVGIG (reference sequence). The CDR3 loop spans 13 amino acids. V was clipped by 6 bases and J by 2 bases, with 11 bases between them.

In its sample, this clonotype was seen a few times. The J gene is TRBJ2-7, the V gene TRBV13, with 7 nucleotides matching TRBD1. After removal of 4 bases from V and 3 bases from J, the junction contained 9 bases not matched to a gene. This CDR3 region has 15 residues. CDR1 and CDR2 from the germline V gene are PRHDT and FYEKMQ (reference sequence). CDR3 nucleotides: TGTGCCAGCAGCTCTACCGGGACAGCTAGCTACGAGCAGTACTTC. Protein: CASSSTGTASYEQYF.

The gene calls are TRBV5-6 and TRBJ2-5, with 7 bases matching TRBD2. Germline trimming cut 2 bases from V and 5 bases from J; bases unmatched to any gene: 9. Germline V CDR1 and CDR2: SGHDT, YYEEEE. This CDR3 spans 15 amino acids. DNA for the CDR3: TGTGCCAGCAGCTTCCGGGGGGTAGGTTCGGAGACCCAGTACTTC. This gives the protein CASSFRGVGSETQYF.

This clonotype has more than one count but fewer than ten. J is TRBJ2-4 and V is TRBV4-3; D not resolved. CDR3 length equals 13 residues. The germline CDR1 and CDR2 sequences are LGHNA and YSLEER. V gave up 0 bases and J gave up 14 bases, with 14 bases separating them. CDR3 nucleotide sequence: TGCGCCAGCAGCCAAGATCGGTGGCAACCGGAGTACTTC. Protein: CASSQDRWQPEYF.

This clonotype was seen once. The CDR3 loop is CATSTGATDTQYF. The CDR3 DNA reads TGTGCCACCAGCACAGGGGCCACAGATACGCAGTATTTT. This chain joins TRBV24-1 and TRBJ2-3; 7 bases are shared with TRBD1. V lost 7 bases and J lost 2; bases outside the gene matches: 2. The CDR3 runs to 13 residues. Per germline, CDR1 KGHDR and CDR2 SFDVKD.

This chain joins TRBV20-1 and TRBJ2-7; 9 bases line up with TRBD2. Germline trimming cut 6 bases from V and 6 bases from J; bases unmatched to any gene: 12. This CDR3 region has 14 residues. Germline loops: CDR1 DFQATT, CDR2 SNEGSKA (reference sequence). The CDR3 bases are TGCAGTGCAGCGCCGGTTGCGGGAGGGGGCGAGCAGTACTTC. This gives the protein CSAAPVAGGGEQYF.

V is TRBV12-3 or TRBV12-4 and J is TRBJ2-7; D perhaps matches TRBD2 (5 bases). This CDR3 contains 15 residues. The V gene lost 5 bases and the J gene lost 0 bases, with 14 bases spanning the gap. This CDR3 is CASSVRVTGSYEQYF. In DNA, the CDR3 is TGTGCCAGCAGTGTGAGGGTCACTGGCTCCTACGAGCAGTACTTC.

In this sample, this clonotype turned up many times. The gene calls are TRBV10-3 and TRBJ2-7; D is uncertain. The CDR3 totals 14 residues. CDR1 ENHRY and CDR2 SYGVKD come from the germline V gene. V shed 3 bases and J shed 2 bases, with 11 bases lying between them. In nucleotides, the CDR3 is TGTGCCATCAGTGACGTGGACGGACCCTACGAGCAGTACTTC. This translates into CAISDVDGPYEQYF.

In its sample, this clonotype was seen a few times. The chain couples TRBV7-2 to TRBJ1-5; D ambiguous. Germline loops: CDR1 SGHTA, CDR2 FQGNSA. CDR3 length equals 14 residues. V lost 5 bases, J lost 6 bases, and 14 bases lay in between. The CDR3 region is CASSPREKGQPQHF. The CDR3 DNA reads as TGTGCCAGCAGCCCCCGGGAGAAGGGTCAGCCCCAGCATTTT.

For this clonotype: Relative to the germline gene, one junction end is altered; a read error may explain this. The chain has TRBV2 and TRBJ2-1; TRBD1 matches at 8 bases. Germline-derived CDR1 and CDR2 are SNHLY and FYNNEI. The CDR3 runs to 15 residues. The CDR3: CASSTGQGYYSEQFF. CDR3 coding DNA: TGTGCCAGCAGTACAGGACAGGGCTACTACAGTGAGCAGTTCTTC.

This chain joins TRBV7-9 and TRBJ2-1; 13 nucleotides align to TRBD2. After removal of 6 bases from V and 0 bases from J, the junction contained 8 bases not matched to a gene. The CDR3 consists of 18 residues. CDR1 and CDR2 (germline): SEHNR, FQNEAQ (reference sequence). The CDR3, as DNA: TGTGCCAGCAGATCTGGACTAGCGGGGGCAAGCTCCTACAATGAGCAGTTCTTC. The encoded protein is CASRSGLAGASSYNEQFF.

The chain combines TRBV5-1 with TRBJ1-5; D unclear. Germline V CDR1 and CDR2: SGHRS, YFSETQ. V was trimmed by 0 bases and J by 2 bases, leaving 9 bases between them. This CDR3 comprises 15 residues. CDR3 coding DNA: TGCGCCAGCAGCTTGGCGGGGTCGGGCAATCAGCCCCAGCATTTT. It specifies CASSLAGSGNQPQHF.

The CDR3 nucleotides read TGTGCCAGCAGTCTTAACGGTCCCGAGGGAACGCAGTATTTT. This translates into CASSLNGPEGTQYF. The chain carries TRBV12-3 or TRBV12-4 and TRBJ2-3, with D possibly matching TRBD2 (5 bases). The ends were cut back, 5 bases at V and 9 bases at J, with 18 bases in the middle. CDR3 length equals 14 residues.

This clonotype was counted between two and nine times. As DNA, the CDR3 is TGCGCCAGCAGCGCCAGACTAGCGGGGGACCAAGAGACCCAGTACTTC. This codes for CASSARLAGDQETQYF. J is TRBJ2-5 and V is TRBV5-1, with 12 bases lining up with TRBD2. Germline trimming cut 4 bases from V and 0 bases from J; bases unmatched to any gene: 4. From germline, CDR1 is SGHRS and CDR2 YFSETQ. This CDR3 contains 16 residues.

The chain joins TRBV4-1 to TRBJ2-5, with 13 bases that match TRBD2. This CDR3 region has 18 residues. V gave up 3 bases and J gave up 5 bases; unmatched junction bases: 12. Germline V lookup: CDR1 MGHRA, CDR2 YSYEKL. CDR3 sequence reads: CASSHSLTSGGAPETQYF. The CDR3 region has the DNA TGCGCCAGCAGCCATTCTCTTACTAGCGGGGGGGCCCCTGAGACCCAGTACTTC.

V is TRBV12-3 or TRBV12-4 and J is TRBJ2-1; a possible D gene is TRBD1 (5 bases). The CDR3 covers 15 residues. V was clipped by 1 base and J by 7 bases, with 14 bases between them. CDR3 residues: CASSLGRLGLNEQFF. The CDR3 region has the DNA TGTGCCAGCAGTTTAGGCAGGTTGGGGCTTAATGAGCAGTTCTTC.

V is TRBV12-3 or TRBV12-4 and J is TRBJ2-1; 10 bases map to TRBD2. This CDR3 spans 15 amino acids. V was pared by 3 bases and J by 4 bases, with 3 bases of the junction left unmatched. The CDR3 DNA reads TGTGCCAGCAGTTTTAGCGGGGGGTATTACAATGAGCAGTTCTTC. Translated: CASSFSGGYYNEQFF.

This clonotype was observed a few times. The chain uses TRBV27 and TRBJ2-1, with 11 bases matching TRBD1. Per germline, CDR1 MNHEY and CDR2 SMNVEV (reference sequence). The CDR3 loop spans 16 amino acids. V trimming: 0 bases; J trimming: 6 bases; junction bases outside the gene matches: 4. Here the CDR3 reads CASSLSGQGAVNEQFF. DNA of the CDR3: TGTGCCAGCAGTTTATCTGGACAGGGGGCTGTCAATGAGCAGTTCTTC.

The chain is built from TRBV21-1 and TRBJ2-1; TRBD1 was called by the table and not checked on the DNA. TRBV21-1 is described as a pseudogene. The CDR3 spans 16 residues. The CDR3 bases are TGTGCCAGCAGCAAAGGCCGGGGGCGGCGGTACAATGAGCAGTTCTTC. It yields the protein CASSKGRGRRYNEQFF.

V gene TRBV9 combines with J gene TRBJ1-5; D is perhaps TRBD1 (5 bases). This CDR3 is built from 15 residues. The germline gives CDR1 SGDLS, CDR2 YYNGEE. Trimming left V 0 bases short and J 4 bases short, with 11 bases between. CDR3 sequence (DNA): TGTGCCAGCAGCGTAGACGGGGGAACGAATCAGCCCCAGCATTTT. It is translated as CASSVDGGTNQPQHF.

This clonotype was observed a handful of times. The chain is built from TRBV4-3 and TRBJ2-3; D gene unclear. Trimming removed 1 base at V and 6 bases at J, with 8 bases between. CDR1 is LGHNA, CDR2 YSLEER, per germline. The CDR3 length is 13 residues. The CDR3 is CASSQGRLDTQYF. In nucleotides, the CDR3 is TGCGCCAGCAGCCAAGGGCGACTCGATACGCAGTATTTT.

The V gene is TRBV28, the J gene TRBJ2-3; D possibly corresponds to TRBD1 (6 bases). The CDR3 contains 16 residues. Trimming removed 5 bases at V and 4 bases at J, with 19 bases between. The germline V gene has CDR1 MDHEN and CDR2 SYDVKM. The CDR3 DNA reads as TGTGCCAGCAGTGCAGGGACAAAGGGGTTCCCAGATACGCAGTATTTT. As protein: CASSAGTKGFPDTQYF.

The rearrangement joins TRBV5-1 to TRBJ2-1; D is uncertain. CDR1 is SGHRS, CDR2 YFSETQ, per germline. This CDR3 has 16 amino acids. V lost 3 bases to trimming and J lost 6 bases, with 19 bases between them. In DNA, the CDR3 is TGCGCCAGCAGCTCCACGGCCTCCTGGTTAGCCAATGAGCAGTTCTTC. It is translated as CASSSTASWLANEQFF.